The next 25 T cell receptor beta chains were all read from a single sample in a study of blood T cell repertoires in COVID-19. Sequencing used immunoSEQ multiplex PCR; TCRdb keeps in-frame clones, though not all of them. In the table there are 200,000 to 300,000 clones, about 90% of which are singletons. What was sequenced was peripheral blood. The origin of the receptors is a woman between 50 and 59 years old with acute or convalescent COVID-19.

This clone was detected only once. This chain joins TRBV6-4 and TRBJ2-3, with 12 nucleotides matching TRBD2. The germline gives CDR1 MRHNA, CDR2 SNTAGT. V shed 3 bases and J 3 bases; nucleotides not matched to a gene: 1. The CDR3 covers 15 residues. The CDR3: CASSEGTSGTDTQYF. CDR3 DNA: TGTGCCAGCAGTGAAGGGACTAGCGGGACAGATACGCAGTATTTT.

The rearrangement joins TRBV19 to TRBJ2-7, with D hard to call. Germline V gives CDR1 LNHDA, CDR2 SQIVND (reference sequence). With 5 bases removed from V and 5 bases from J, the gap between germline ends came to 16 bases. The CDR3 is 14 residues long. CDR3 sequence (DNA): TGTGCCAGTAGTCGACCGGCCTCTGCGGACGAGCAGTACTTC. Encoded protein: CASSRPASADEQYF.

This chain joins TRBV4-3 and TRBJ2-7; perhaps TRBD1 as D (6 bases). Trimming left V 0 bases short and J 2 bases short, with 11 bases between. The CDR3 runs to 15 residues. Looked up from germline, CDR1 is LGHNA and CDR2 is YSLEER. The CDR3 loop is CASSQDRQVPYEQYF. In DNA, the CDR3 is TGCGCCAGCAGCCAAGATCGACAGGTACCCTACGAGCAGTACTTC.

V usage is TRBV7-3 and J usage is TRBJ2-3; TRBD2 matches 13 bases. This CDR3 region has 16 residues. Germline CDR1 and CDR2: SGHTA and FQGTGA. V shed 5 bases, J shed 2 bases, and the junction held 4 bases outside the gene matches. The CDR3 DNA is TGTGCCAGCAGCATGGGACTAGCGGGGATCACAGATACGCAGTATTTT. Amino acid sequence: CASSMGLAGITDTQYF.

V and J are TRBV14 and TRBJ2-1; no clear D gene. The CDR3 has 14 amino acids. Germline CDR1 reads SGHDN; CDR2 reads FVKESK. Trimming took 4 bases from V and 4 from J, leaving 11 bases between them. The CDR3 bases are TGTGCCAGCAGCCCAACTTGGAGTTACAATGAGCAGTTCTTC. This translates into CASSPTWSYNEQFF.

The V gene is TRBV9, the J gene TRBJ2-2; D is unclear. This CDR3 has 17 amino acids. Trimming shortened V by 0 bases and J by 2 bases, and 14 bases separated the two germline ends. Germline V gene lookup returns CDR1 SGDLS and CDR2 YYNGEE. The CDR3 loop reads CASSVGPGLGNTGELFF. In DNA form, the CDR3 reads TGTGCCAGCAGCGTAGGTCCTGGCCTAGGAAACACCGGGGAGCTGTTTTTT.

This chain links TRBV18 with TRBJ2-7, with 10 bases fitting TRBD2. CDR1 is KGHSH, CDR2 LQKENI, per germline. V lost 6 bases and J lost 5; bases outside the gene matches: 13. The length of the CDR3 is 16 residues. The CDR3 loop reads CASSQGPGLASHEQYF. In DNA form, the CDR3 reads TGTGCCAGCTCGCAGGGACCGGGACTAGCGTCCCACGAGCAGTACTTC.

CDR3 protein: CASSPLSTEAFF. In nucleotides, the CDR3 is TGTGCCAGCAGCCCCCTGTCCACTGAAGCTTTCTTT. The chain is built from TRBV11-2 and TRBJ1-1; D call uncertain. V dropped 5 bases and J dropped 4 bases, with 8 bases sitting between them. Per germline, CDR1 SGHAT and CDR2 FQNNGV. This CDR3 contains 12 residues.

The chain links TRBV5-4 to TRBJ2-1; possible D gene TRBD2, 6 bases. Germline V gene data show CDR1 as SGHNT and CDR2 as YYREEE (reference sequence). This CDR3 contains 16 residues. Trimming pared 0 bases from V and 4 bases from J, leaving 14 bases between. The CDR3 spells CASSLAGLSGYNEQFF. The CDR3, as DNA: TGTGCCAGCAGCTTGGCCGGACTATCAGGATACAATGAGCAGTTCTTC.

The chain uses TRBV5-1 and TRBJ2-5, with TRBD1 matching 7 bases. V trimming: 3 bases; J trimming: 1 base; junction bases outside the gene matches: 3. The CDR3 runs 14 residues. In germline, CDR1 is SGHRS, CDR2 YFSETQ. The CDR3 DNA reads TGCGCCAGCAGCTACGGGACAGTCCAAGAGACCCAGTACTTC. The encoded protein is CASSYGTVQETQYF.

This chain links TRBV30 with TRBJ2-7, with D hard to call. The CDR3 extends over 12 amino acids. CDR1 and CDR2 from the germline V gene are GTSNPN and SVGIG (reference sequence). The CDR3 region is CMADTPSYEQYF. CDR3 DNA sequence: TGTATGGCAGACACTCCCTCCTACGAGCAGTACTTC. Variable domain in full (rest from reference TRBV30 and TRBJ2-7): SQTIHQWPATLVQPVGSPLSLECTVEGTSNPNLYWYRQAAGRGLQLLFYSVGIGQISSEVPQNLSASRPQDRQFILSSKKLLLSDSGFYLCMADTPSYEQYFGPGTRLTVT.

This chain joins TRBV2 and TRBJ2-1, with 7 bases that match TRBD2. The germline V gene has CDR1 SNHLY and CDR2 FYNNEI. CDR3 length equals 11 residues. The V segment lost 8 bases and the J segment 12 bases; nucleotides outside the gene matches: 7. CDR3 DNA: TGTGCCAGCGATGGGGGGGGAGGGCAGTTCTTC. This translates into CASDGGGGQFF.

The DNA for the CDR3 is TGTGCCAGCACCGTCCGCAATGAGCAGTTCTTC. Protein: CASTVRNEQFF. The genes are TRBV2 and TRBJ2-1, with D unclear. V lost 7 bases and J 6 bases, leaving 7 bases between the germline ends. Germline V lookup: CDR1 SNHLY, CDR2 FYNNEI. The CDR3 loop spans 11 amino acids.

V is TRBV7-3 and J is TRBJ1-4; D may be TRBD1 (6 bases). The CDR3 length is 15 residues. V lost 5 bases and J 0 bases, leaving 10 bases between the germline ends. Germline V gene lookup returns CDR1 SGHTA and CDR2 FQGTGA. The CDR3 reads CASSPSGATNEKLFF. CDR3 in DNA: TGTGCCAGCAGCCCATCAGGGGCAACTAATGAAAAACTGTTTTTT.

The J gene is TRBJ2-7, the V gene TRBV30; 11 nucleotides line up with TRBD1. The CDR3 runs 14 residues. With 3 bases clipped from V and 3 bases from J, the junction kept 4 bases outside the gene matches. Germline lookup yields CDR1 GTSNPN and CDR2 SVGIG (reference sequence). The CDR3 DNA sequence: TGTGCCTGGAGCACGGGACAGGGGGACTACGAGCAGTACTTC. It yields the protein CAWSTGQGDYEQYF. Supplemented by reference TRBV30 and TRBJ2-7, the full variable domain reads SQTIHQWPATLVQPVGSPLSLECTVEGTSNPNLYWYRQAAGRGLQLLFYSVGIGQISSEVPQNLSASRPQDRQFILSSKKLLLSDSGFYLCAWSTGQGDYEQYFGPGTRLTVT.

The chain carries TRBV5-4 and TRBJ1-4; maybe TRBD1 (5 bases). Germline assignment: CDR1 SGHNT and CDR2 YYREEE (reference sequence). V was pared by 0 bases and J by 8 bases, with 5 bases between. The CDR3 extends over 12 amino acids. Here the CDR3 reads CASSLAGEKLFF. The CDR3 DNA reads TGTGCCAGCAGCTTGGCAGGGGAAAAACTGTTTTTT.

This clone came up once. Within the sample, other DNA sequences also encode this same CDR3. CDR3 residues: CASSRGPGNTIYF. In DNA form, the CDR3 reads TGTGCCAGCAGCAGGGGTCCTGGAAACACCATATATTTT. V gene TRBV6-2 or TRBV6-3 combines with J gene TRBJ1-3, with D perhaps TRBD1 (6 bases). This CDR3 is 13 amino acids long. Per germline, CDR1 MNHEY and CDR2 SVGEGT. The V gene lost 6 bases and the J gene lost 2 bases, with 8 bases spanning the gap.

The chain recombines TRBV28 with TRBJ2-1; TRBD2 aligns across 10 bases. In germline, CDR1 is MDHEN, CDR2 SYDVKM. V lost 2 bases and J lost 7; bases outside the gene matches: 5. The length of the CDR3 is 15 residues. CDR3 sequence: CASSLILAGVNEQFF. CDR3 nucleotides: TGTGCCAGCAGTTTAATCCTAGCGGGAGTGAATGAGCAGTTCTTC.

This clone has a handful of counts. The CDR3 nucleotides read TGTGCCAGCAGCGTAGCGGGAGGAATCACAGATACGCAGTATTTT. Encoded protein: CASSVAGGITDTQYF. This rearrangement joins TRBV13 to TRBJ2-3; TRBD2 aligns across 10 bases. The CDR3 loop spans 15 amino acids. Germline loops: CDR1 PRHDT, CDR2 FYEKMQ (reference sequence). J gave up 2 bases and V 5 bases, and 4 bases lay outside the gene matches.

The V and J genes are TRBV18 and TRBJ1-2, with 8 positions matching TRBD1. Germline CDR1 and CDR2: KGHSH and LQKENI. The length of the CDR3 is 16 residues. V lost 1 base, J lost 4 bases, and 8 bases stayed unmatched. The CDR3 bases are TGTGCCAGCTCACCACGGCCCTCGGGACAGGTCTATGGCTACACCTTC. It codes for CASSPRPSGQVYGYTF. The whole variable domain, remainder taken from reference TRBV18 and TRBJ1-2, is NAGVMQNPRHLVRRRGQEARLRCSPMKGHSHVYWYRQLPEEGLKFMVYLQKENIIDESGMPKERFSAEFPKEGPSILRIQQVVRGDSAAYFCASSPRPSGQVYGYTFGSGTRLTVV.

In nucleotides, the CDR3 is TGTGCCTCCGCGGGACTAGCGAAAGACAATGAGCAGTTCTTC. It codes for CASAGLAKDNEQFF. The chain uses TRBV30 and TRBJ2-1, with TRBD2 matching over 10 bases. V gave up 7 bases and J gave up 5 bases; unmatched junction bases: 8. CDR3 length: 14 residues. CDR1 is GTSNPN and CDR2 is SVGIG in the germline V gene (reference sequence). The full variable domain, completed using reference TRBV30 and TRBJ2-1, is SQTIHQWPATLVQPVGSPLSLECTVEGTSNPNLYWYRQAAGRGLQLLFYSVGIGQISSEVPQNLSASRPQDRQFILSSKKLLLSDSGFYLCASAGLAKDNEQFFGPGTRLTVL.

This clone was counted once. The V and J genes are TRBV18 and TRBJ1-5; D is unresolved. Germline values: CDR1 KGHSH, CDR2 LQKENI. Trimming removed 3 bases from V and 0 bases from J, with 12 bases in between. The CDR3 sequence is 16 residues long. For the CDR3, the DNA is TGTGCCAGCTCACCGGCTAGGATTAATAGCAATCAGCCCCAGCATTTT. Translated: CASSPARINSNQPQHF. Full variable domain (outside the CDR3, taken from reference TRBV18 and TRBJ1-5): NAGVMQNPRHLVRRRGQEARLRCSPMKGHSHVYWYRQLPEEGLKFMVYLQKENIIDESGMPKERFSAEFPKEGPSILRIQQVVRGDSAAYFCASSPARINSNQPQHFGDGTRLSIL.

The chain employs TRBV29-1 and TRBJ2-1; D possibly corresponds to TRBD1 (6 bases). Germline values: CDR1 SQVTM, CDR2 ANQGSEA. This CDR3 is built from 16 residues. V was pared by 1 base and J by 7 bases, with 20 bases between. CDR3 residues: CSVEARGRGSTNEQFF. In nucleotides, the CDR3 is TGCAGCGTTGAAGCTAGGGGCAGGGGTTCTACAAATGAGCAGTTCTTC.

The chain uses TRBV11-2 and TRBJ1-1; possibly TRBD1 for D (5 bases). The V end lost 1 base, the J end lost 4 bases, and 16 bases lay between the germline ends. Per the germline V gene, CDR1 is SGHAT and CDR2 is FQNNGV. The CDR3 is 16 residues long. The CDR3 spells CASSLVGQGGGTEAFF. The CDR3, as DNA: TGTGCCAGCAGCTTAGTAGGGCAGGGAGGTGGCACTGAAGCTTTCTTT.

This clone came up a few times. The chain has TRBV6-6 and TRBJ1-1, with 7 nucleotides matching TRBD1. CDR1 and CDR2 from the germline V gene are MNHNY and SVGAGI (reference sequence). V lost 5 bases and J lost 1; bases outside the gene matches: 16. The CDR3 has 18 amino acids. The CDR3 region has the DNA TGTGCCAGCAGTCCGATGTCGACTCGAGGGACAGAGAACACTGAAGCTTTCTTT. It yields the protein CASSPMSTRGTENTEAFF.